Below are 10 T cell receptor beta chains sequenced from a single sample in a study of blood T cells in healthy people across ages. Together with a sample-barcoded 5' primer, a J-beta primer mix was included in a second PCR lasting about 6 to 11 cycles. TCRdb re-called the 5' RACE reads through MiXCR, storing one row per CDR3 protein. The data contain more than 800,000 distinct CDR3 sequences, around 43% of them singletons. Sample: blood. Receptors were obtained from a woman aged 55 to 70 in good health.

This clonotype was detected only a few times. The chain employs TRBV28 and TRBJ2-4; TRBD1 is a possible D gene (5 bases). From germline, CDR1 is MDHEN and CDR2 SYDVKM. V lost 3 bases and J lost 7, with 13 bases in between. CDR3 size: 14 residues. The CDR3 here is CASSFSRAENIQYF. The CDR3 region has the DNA TGTGCCAGCAGTTTTTCCAGGGCAGAGAACATTCAGTACTTC.

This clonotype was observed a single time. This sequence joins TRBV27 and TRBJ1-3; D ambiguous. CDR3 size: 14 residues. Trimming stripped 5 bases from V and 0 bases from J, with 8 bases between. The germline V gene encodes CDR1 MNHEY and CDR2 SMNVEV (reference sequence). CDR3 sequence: CASSASPSGNTIYF. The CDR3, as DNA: TGTGCCAGCAGTGCCAGTCCCTCTGGAAACACCATATATTTT.

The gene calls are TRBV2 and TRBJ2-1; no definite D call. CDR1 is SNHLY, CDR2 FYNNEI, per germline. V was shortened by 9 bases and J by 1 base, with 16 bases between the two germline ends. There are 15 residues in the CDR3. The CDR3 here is CASHHFSNSYNEQFF. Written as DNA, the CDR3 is TGTGCCAGTCATCACTTCTCGAATTCCTACAATGAGCAGTTCTTC.

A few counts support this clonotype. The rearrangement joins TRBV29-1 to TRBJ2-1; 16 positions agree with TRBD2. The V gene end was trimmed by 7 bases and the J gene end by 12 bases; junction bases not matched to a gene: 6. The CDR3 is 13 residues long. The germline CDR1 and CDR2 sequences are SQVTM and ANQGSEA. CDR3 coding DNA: TGCAGCGCCCAGGGACTAGCGGGAGGGGGGCAGTTCTTC. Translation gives CSAQGLAGGGQFF.

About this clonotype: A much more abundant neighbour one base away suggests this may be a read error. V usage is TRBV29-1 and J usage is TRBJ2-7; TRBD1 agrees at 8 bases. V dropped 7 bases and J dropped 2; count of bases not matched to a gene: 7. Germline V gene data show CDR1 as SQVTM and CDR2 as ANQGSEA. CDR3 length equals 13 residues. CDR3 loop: CSAAVTGAYEQYF. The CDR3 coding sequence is TGCAGCGCTGCTGTGACAGGGGCCTACGAGCAGTACTTC.

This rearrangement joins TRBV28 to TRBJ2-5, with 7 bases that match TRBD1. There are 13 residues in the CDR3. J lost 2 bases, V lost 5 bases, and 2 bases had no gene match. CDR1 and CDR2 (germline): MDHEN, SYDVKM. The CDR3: CASSMGQQETQYF. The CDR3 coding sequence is TGTGCCAGCAGTATGGGACAGCAAGAGACCCAGTACTTC.

The CDR3 loop is CASRDSPLHF. CDR3 DNA: TGTGCCAGCAGGGATTCACCCCTCCACTTT. V is TRBV7-9 and J is TRBJ1-6, with D uncertain. The CDR3 runs 10 residues. V was trimmed by 6 bases and J by 8 bases, leaving 2 bases between them. The germline gives CDR1 SEHNR, CDR2 FQNEAQ (reference sequence).

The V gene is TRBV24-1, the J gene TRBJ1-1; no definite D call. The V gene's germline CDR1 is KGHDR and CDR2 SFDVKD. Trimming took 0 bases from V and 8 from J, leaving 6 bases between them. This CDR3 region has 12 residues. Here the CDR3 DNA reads TGTGCCACCAGTGATTTGAATGGCGAAGCTTTCTTT. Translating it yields CATSDLNGEAFF.

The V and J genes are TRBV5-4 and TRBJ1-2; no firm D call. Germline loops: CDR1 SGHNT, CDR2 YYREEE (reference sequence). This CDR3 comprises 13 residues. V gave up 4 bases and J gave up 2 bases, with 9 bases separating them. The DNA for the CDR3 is TGTGCCAGCAGCCCGGAGACAAACTATGGCTACACCTTC. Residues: CASSPETNYGYTF.

CDR3 sequence (DNA): TGCGCCAGCAGCCAAGATGAGCGGGGGAGAAAAGATACGCAGTATTTT. It encodes CASSQDERGRKDTQYF. The chain has TRBV4-1 and TRBJ2-3; 8 nucleotides line up with TRBD2. The CDR3 loop spans 16 amino acids. CDR1 and CDR2 (germline): MGHRA, YSYEKL. J gave up 5 bases and V 0 bases, and 7 bases lay outside the gene matches.